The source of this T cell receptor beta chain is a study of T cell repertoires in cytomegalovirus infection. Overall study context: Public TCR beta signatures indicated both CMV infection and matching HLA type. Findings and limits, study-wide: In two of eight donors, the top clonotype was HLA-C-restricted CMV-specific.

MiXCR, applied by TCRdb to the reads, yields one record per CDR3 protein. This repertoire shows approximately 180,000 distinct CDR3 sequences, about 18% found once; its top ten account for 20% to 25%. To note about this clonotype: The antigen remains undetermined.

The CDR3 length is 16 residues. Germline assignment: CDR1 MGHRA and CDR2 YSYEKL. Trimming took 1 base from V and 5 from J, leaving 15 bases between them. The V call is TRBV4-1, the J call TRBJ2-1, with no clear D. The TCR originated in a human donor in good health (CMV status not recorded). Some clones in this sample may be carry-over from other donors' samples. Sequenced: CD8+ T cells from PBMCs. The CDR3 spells CASSQGPDQLNNEQFF. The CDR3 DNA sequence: TGCGCCAGCAGCCAAGGCCCGGACCAGCTAAACAATGAGCAGTTCTTC.